This T cell receptor (beta chain) was obtained from a study of blood T cell repertoires in COVID-19. The CDR3 is made up of 11 amino acids. Germline CDR1 and CDR2: GTSNPN and SVGIG (reference sequence). Germline trimming cut 7 bases from V and 10 bases from J; bases unmatched to any gene: 8. The data were produced by immunoSEQ multiplex PCR, yet TCRdb's version contains in-frame clones alone and is incomplete. Of 100,000 to 150,000 clones listed, around 87% are singletons. This TCR came from a man aged 70 or older with active COVID-19. The V and J genes are TRBV30 and TRBJ1-1; 8 bases match TRBD1. The sequencing sample was made of peripheral blood. The CDR3 loop reads CALDRASGAFF. CDR3 nucleotides: TGTGCCTTGGACAGGGCCTCCGGAGCTTTCTTT.